These 24 T cell receptor beta chains share one sample of origin, sequenced in a study of PD-1 blockade in classical Hodgkin lymphoma. The table came from immunoSEQ multiplex PCR; TCRdb's copy has only in-frame clones and leaves some out. This table holds about 90,000 clones, nearly 85% found once. The sample's time point: cycle 4 day 1 (C4D1), after less than 7 weeks of nivolumab. Every patient was affected by relapse after autologous stem cell transplantation, while exposure to brentuximab vedotin was not uniform. This specimen consisted of peripheral blood mononuclear cells (PBMCs), obtained before the fourth cycle of nivolumab. The receptors originated from a human donor with classical Hodgkin lymphoma.

The chain joins TRBV7-2 to TRBJ1-2; no definite D call. The CDR3 length is 12 residues. CDR1 and CDR2 from the germline V gene are SGHTA and FQGNSA. The germline V and J ends were trimmed by 1 base and 4 bases, with 4 bases remaining between them. In nucleotides, the CDR3 is TGTGCCAGCAGCTTAGGGGTCTATGGCTACACCTTC. It translates to CASSLGVYGYTF.

The chain couples TRBV4-1 to TRBJ1-6; 8 bases align to TRBD1. The germline V gene has CDR1 MGHRA and CDR2 YSYEKL. CDR3 length: 21 amino acids. V shed 1 base and J 0 bases; nucleotides not matched to a gene: 14. The DNA of the CDR3 is TGCGCCAGCAGCCAAGTAGAGTTGTCAGGGGGCAGAAGCTCCTATAATTCACCCCTCCACTTT. Residues: CASSQVELSGGRSSYNSPLHF.

This rearrangement joins TRBV5-6 to TRBJ2-7; D possibly corresponds to TRBD2 (5 bases). From germline, CDR1 is SGHDT and CDR2 YYEEEE. The V gene lost 0 bases and the J gene lost 3 bases, with 10 bases spanning the gap. This CDR3 has 14 amino acids. The CDR3 nucleotides read TGTGCCAGCAGCTTGGCGGGGATTCACTACGAGCAGTACTTC. This translates into CASSLAGIHYEQYF.

The chain carries TRBV7-7 and TRBJ2-2, with 10 bases aligning to TRBD2. This CDR3 has 16 residues. V lost 1 base and J lost 1; bases outside the gene matches: 0. Germline-derived CDR1 and CDR2 are SSHAT and FNYEAQ (reference sequence). CDR3 nucleotide sequence: TGTGCCAGCAGCTTAGGGACTAGCGGGAACACCGGGGAGCTGTTTTTT. Translated: CASSLGTSGNTGELFF.

The V and J genes are TRBV6-1 and TRBJ2-7; tentative D call: TRBD2 (5 bases). This CDR3 comprises 13 residues. Germline V CDR1 and CDR2: MNHNS, SASEGT. The germline V and J ends were trimmed by 1 base and 6 bases, with 10 bases remaining between them. Written as DNA, the CDR3 is TGTGCCAGCAGTGAAGTAAGCGGCGCCGAGCAGTACTTC. Translation: CASSEVSGAEQYF.

This chain links TRBV7-9 with TRBJ2-1, with 7 nucleotides matching TRBD2. The germline gives CDR1 SEHNR, CDR2 FQNEAQ (reference sequence). The CDR3 length is 15 residues. V lost 1 base to trimming and J lost 7 bases; unmatched junction nucleotides: 7. CDR3 in DNA: TGTGCCAGCAGCTTAGAACTGATCGGGAGGAATGAGCAGTTCTTC. Protein: CASSLELIGRNEQFF.

The chain employs TRBV6-6 and TRBJ1-1; possible D gene TRBD1, 5 bases. Trimming stripped 5 bases from V and 4 bases from J, with 17 bases between. Germline values: CDR1 MNHNY, CDR2 SVGAGI (reference sequence). The CDR3 is 15 amino acids. The CDR3 nucleotides read TGTGCCAGCAGTGACCAATGGGGGGTGAGCACTGAAGCTTTCTTT. Protein sequence: CASSDQWGVSTEAFF.

This rearrangement joins TRBV27 to TRBJ2-7; D gene unclear. Germline V gene lookup returns CDR1 MNHEY and CDR2 SMNVEV (reference sequence). Trimming took off 3 bases at V and 2 bases at J, with 14 bases between the two ends. This CDR3 is built from 15 residues. The CDR3 region has the DNA TGTGCCAGCAGTTTCTTTGGCAGCGCGGCCTACGAGCAGTACTTC. Translated, it gives CASSFFGSAAYEQYF.

The CDR3 DNA is TGTGCCAGCAGTCTCCCGGGACTAGGATTAAATGAGCAGTTCTTC. Translation gives CASSLPGLGLNEQFF. The J gene is TRBJ2-1, the V gene TRBV28, with 8 bases that match TRBD2. The germline V gene has CDR1 MDHEN and CDR2 SYDVKM. This CDR3 has 15 amino acids. Unmatched junction bases numbered 10, after V lost 5 bases and J lost 7 bases.

For the CDR3, the DNA is TGTGCCATCAGTGACCCGCAGGGGCTAGCGGACCGGGAGCAGTACTTC. It yields the protein CAISDPQGLADREQYF. The chain employs TRBV10-3 and TRBJ2-7; possibly TRBD2 for D (7 bases). There are 16 residues in the CDR3. Germline CDR1 reads ENHRY; CDR2 reads SYGVKD. Trimming cost V 3 bases and J 7 bases, with 22 bases left between them.

The gene calls are TRBV7-2 and TRBJ2-7, with TRBD2 matching over 7 bases. There are 14 residues in the CDR3. CDR1 is SGHTA and CDR2 is FQGNSA in the germline V gene. V lost 5 bases and J lost 0; bases outside the gene matches: 4. CDR3 DNA: TGTGCCAGCAGCCCGCGGGGGAGCTCCTACGAGCAGTACTTC. Translating it yields CASSPRGSSYEQYF.

The rearrangement uses TRBV9 and TRBJ2-3; TRBD1 aligns across 8 bases. The CDR3 is 15 amino acids. V lost 0 bases and J lost 2; bases outside the gene matches: 2. Germline values: CDR1 SGDLS, CDR2 YYNGEE. The CDR3 coding sequence is TGTGCCAGCAGCGTAGGACAGGGGTTCACAGATACGCAGTATTTT. It is translated as CASSVGQGFTDTQYF.

The genes are TRBV2 and TRBJ2-7, with 7 positions matching TRBD1. With 5 bases clipped from V and 6 bases from J, the junction kept 10 bases outside the gene matches. The CDR3 loop spans 14 amino acids. Looked up from germline, CDR1 is SNHLY and CDR2 is FYNNEI. The CDR3 loop reads CASSPQRTGVEQYF. In DNA, the CDR3 is TGTGCCAGCAGTCCACAGAGGACAGGTGTCGAGCAGTACTTC.

V is TRBV29-1 and J is TRBJ2-1; the match to TRBD2 covers 9 bases. V lost 7 bases and J lost 2; bases outside the gene matches: 12. Germline-derived CDR1 and CDR2 are SQVTM and ANQGSEA. The CDR3 spans 16 residues. The CDR3 reads CSAQRAGGPAYNEQFF. CDR3 bases: TGCAGCGCCCAAAGGGCGGGAGGGCCCGCCTACAATGAGCAGTTCTTC.

The genes are TRBV5-1 and TRBJ2-1, with D tentatively TRBD1 (7 bases). V was clipped by 3 bases and J by 5 bases, with 15 bases between them. Germline CDR1 and CDR2: SGHRS and YFSETQ. The CDR3 is 15 amino acids. The CDR3 spells CASSWRDSGDNEQFF. The CDR3 DNA reads as TGCGCCAGCAGCTGGCGGGACAGTGGTGACAATGAGCAGTTCTTC.

The rearrangement links TRBV5-1 to TRBJ2-3; the D is unclear. This CDR3 region has 14 residues. The germline V gene has CDR1 SGHRS and CDR2 YFSETQ. Trimming removed 3 bases at V and 0 bases at J, with 8 bases between. The CDR3 region has the DNA TGCGCCAGCAGCTACCTGACCAGCACAGATACGCAGTATTTT. It is translated as CASSYLTSTDTQYF.

The chain combines TRBV7-9 with TRBJ2-4, with 10 bases that match TRBD2. Germline-derived CDR1 and CDR2 are SEHNR and FQNEAQ (reference sequence). This CDR3 spans 15 amino acids. V lost 0 bases, J lost 6 bases, and 2 bases stayed unmatched. In nucleotides, the CDR3 is TGTGCCAGCAGCTTAGCGACTAGCGGGTTAAACATTCAGTACTTC. It yields the protein CASSLATSGLNIQYF.

The chain recombines TRBV7-9 with TRBJ1-1; D perhaps matches TRBD1 (6 bases). CDR3 length equals 16 residues. Deletions cut 1 base from V and 5 bases from J, with 17 bases between. Germline CDR1 is SEHNR and CDR2 is FQNEAQ (reference sequence). The CDR3 coding sequence is TGTGCCAGCAGCTTAGGCTCGGCAGGGGATTATACTGAAGCTTTCTTT. Encoded protein: CASSLGSAGDYTEAFF.

This clone was found a few times. The rearrangement joins TRBV6-7 to TRBJ1-2; no reliable D call. TRBV6-7 is labeled an ORF, and its function is uncertain. This CDR3 region has 19 residues. The V gene lost 1 base and the J gene lost 0 bases, with 21 bases spanning the gap. In DNA, the CDR3 is TGTGCCAGCAGTTACTGGTGGCCGTGCCGTGACACAGCTAACTATGGCTACACCTTC. Its protein is CASSYWWPCRDTANYGYTF.

The rearrangement joins TRBV7-6 to TRBJ2-5; D call uncertain. CDR1 is SGHVS, CDR2 FNYEAQ, per germline. Trimming shortened V by 1 base and J by 2 bases, and 5 bases separated the two germline ends. This CDR3 comprises 13 residues. CDR3 in DNA: TGTGCCAGCAGCTTAGGGCCACAAGAGACCCAGTACTTC. Protein product: CASSLGPQETQYF.

The chain uses TRBV19 and TRBJ1-2, with 8 bases lining up with TRBD1. V dropped 6 bases and J dropped 2; count of bases not matched to a gene: 20. Germline V lookup: CDR1 LNHDA, CDR2 SQIVND (reference sequence). CDR3 length equals 19 residues. The DNA of the CDR3 is TGTGCCAGTAGCCCTGGGAGCGGGGACAGGCGTTTTCTCAACTATGGCTACACCTTC. Its protein product is CASSPGSGDRRFLNYGYTF.

The chain uses TRBV25-1 and TRBJ1-2; D might be TRBD1 (6 bases). Germline V gives CDR1 MGHDK, CDR2 SYGVNS. This CDR3 is built from 12 residues. V shed 2 bases and J shed 10 bases, with 11 bases lying between them. The CDR3 DNA is TGTGCCAGCAGTGAACTCGGACAGATCTACACCTTC. Its translation: CASSELGQIYTF.

The chain has TRBV6-6 and TRBJ1-2; D perhaps matches TRBD1 (5 bases). The CDR3 sequence is 12 residues long. The V end was cut by 7 bases, the J end by 8 bases, with 14 bases between. Germline V lookup: CDR1 MNHNY, CDR2 SVGAGI (reference sequence). Here the CDR3 reads CASTSQGTGYTF. The CDR3 bases are TGTGCCAGCACCTCGCAGGGCACCGGCTACACCTTC.

This chain joins TRBV29-1 and TRBJ2-3; the match to TRBD2 covers 8 bases. Germline CDR1 is SQVTM and CDR2 is ANQGSEA. J gave up 6 bases and V 7 bases, and 12 bases lay outside the gene matches. CDR3 size: 14 residues. The CDR3 spells CSAGLGGGPDTQYF. The CDR3 DNA reads as TGCAGCGCCGGACTGGGCGGGGGGCCGGATACGCAGTATTTT.